This TCR beta chain is drawn from a study of blood T cell repertoires in COVID-19. In the study overall: The United States, Italy and Spain were the sources of the acute and convalescent COVID-19 samples. PBMCs, B-cell-depleted T cells, or T cells were the source of the cDNA or gDNA that made up the material.

Original processing notes: Reference gene primer amplification gave nucleated cell count estimates. Measured with immunoSEQ multiplex PCR; TCRdb has only the in-frame clones, and not every one. The DNA was the basis for D and trimming; V, J and clone size are from that table. There are 75,000 to 95,000 clones in the sample; 80% occur only once, and around 11% lies in the top ten. The trim removed 7 bases at V and 4 bases at J, leaving 9 bases unmatched. There are 15 residues in the CDR3. Germline V gene lookup returns CDR1 MNHEY and CDR2 SVGAGI. V and J are TRBV6-5 and TRBJ2-2, with 7 bases that match TRBD1. The sample comprised peripheral blood. The sequence was obtained from a woman aged 40 to 50 with active or convalescent COVID-19. In DNA form, the CDR3 reads TGTGCCAGCAACGAGGGCCAGGGGGTCACCGGGGAGCTGTTTTTT. Translation gives CASNEGQGVTGELFF.